These 8 T cell receptor beta chains came from one sample sequenced in a study of healthy donors' naive CD4 and CD8 T cells. TCR libraries were built from approximately 0.55 ug of total RNA by linear amplification. TCRdb ran MiXCR on the reads and lists one entry per CDR3 protein. The data contain roughly 200,000 distinct CDR3 sequences, nearly 75% of them singletons. The material sequenced was naive CD4+ and CD8+ T cells sorted from blood, pooled from several donors. Receptors originate from a pool of human donors in good health; the sample pools cells from several healthy donors.

V usage is TRBV29-1 and J usage is TRBJ2-7; D possibly corresponds to TRBD1 (5 bases). The CDR3 consists of 15 residues. CDR1 SQVTM and CDR2 ANQGSEA come from the germline V gene. The V and J ends lost 4 bases and 6 bases respectively, with 22 bases between them. CDR3 sequence reads: CSVGPRLGRASEQYF. The CDR3 DNA reads as TGCAGCGTTGGACCCCGACTGGGCAGGGCGTCCGAGCAGTACTTC.

This clonotype was seen a handful of times. The chain couples TRBV4-3 to TRBJ1-3; perhaps TRBD1 as D (5 bases). With 1 base removed from V and 2 bases from J, the gap between germline ends came to 12 bases. CDR3 length equals 16 residues. In germline, CDR1 is LGHNA, CDR2 YSLEER. The DNA of the CDR3 is TGCGCCAGCAGCCAAGCAGGGACCTTGACTGGAAACACCATATATTTT. Residues: CASSQAGTLTGNTIYF.

J is TRBJ2-1 and V is TRBV18; TRBD2 matches at 15 bases. The trim removed 3 bases at V and 5 bases at J, leaving 8 bases unmatched. Germline V CDR1 and CDR2: KGHSH, LQKENI. This CDR3 spans 18 amino acids. This CDR3 reads CASSPGTSGRLPHNEQFF. CDR3 coding DNA: TGTGCCAGCTCACCGGGGACTAGCGGGAGGCTCCCCCACAATGAGCAGTTCTTC.

CDR3 amino acids: CSATLEGGPGEQYF. For the CDR3, the DNA is TGCAGCGCTACCTTAGAGGGAGGGCCTGGCGAGCAGTACTTC. The V and J genes are TRBV29-1 and TRBJ2-7; 7 nucleotides agree with TRBD2. The V and J ends lost 7 bases and 6 bases, in that order; junction bases with no gene match: 15. Looked up from germline, CDR1 is SQVTM and CDR2 is ANQGSEA. This CDR3 is built from 14 residues.

This chain connects TRBV6-5 to TRBJ2-1; TRBD2 matches at 7 bases. Germline CDR1 MNHEY, CDR2 SVGAGI. This CDR3 comprises 13 residues. In DNA form, the CDR3 reads TGTGTCGTCGCCGGGACTAACTACAATGAGCAGTTCTTC. Its translation is CVVAGTNYNEQFF.

The V call is TRBV6-2 or TRBV6-3, the J call TRBJ2-7; D gene unclear. Germline-derived CDR1 and CDR2 are MNHEY and SVGEGT. The germline V and J ends were trimmed by 5 bases and 5 bases, with 10 bases remaining between them. The CDR3 is made up of 12 amino acids. CDR3 coding DNA: TGTGCCAGCAGTGACCCAGCCAACGAGCAGTACTTC. The encoded protein is CASSDPANEQYF.

This chain links TRBV19 with TRBJ1-6; no clear D gene. The V end lost 2 bases, the J end lost 11 bases, and 10 bases lay between the germline ends. Germline V gene lookup returns CDR1 LNHDA and CDR2 SQIVND (reference sequence). The CDR3 is 13 amino acids. In DNA, the CDR3 is TGTGCCAGTAGTATAAATCGGGGTCCACCCCTCCACTTT. Its translation: CASSINRGPPLHF.

The rearrangement uses TRBV24-1 and TRBJ2-3; TRBD1 or TRBD2 may be the D gene (5 bases each). Per germline, CDR1 KGHDR and CDR2 SFDVKD. Trimming stripped 10 bases from V and 1 base from J, with 17 bases between. The CDR3 is made up of 15 amino acids. CDR3 in amino acids: CATGGIGSGTDTQYF. In DNA form, the CDR3 reads TGTGCCACTGGGGGTATAGGCTCAGGCACAGATACGCAGTATTTT.